The source of this TCR beta chain is a study of T-cell reconstitution after alpha-beta-depleted transplantation in children. This clonotype was counted many times. The library targeted TCRbeta and was prepared with unique molecular identifiers. From the PCR reads, TCRdb called clonotypes with MiXCR, one entry per CDR3 protein. The sample lists 350,000 to 400,000 distinct CDR3 sequences; roughly 14% were seen once. The length of the CDR3 is 15 residues. CDR1 and CDR2 from the germline V gene are SGHNT and YENEEA. J gave up 4 bases and V 5 bases, and 8 bases lay outside the gene matches. The sample consisted of PBMCs, taken from the stem cell graft. This receptor was obtained from a human donor who donated a stem cell graft to a child with Fanconi anemia. The V gene is TRBV11-3, the J gene TRBJ2-1; TRBD1 aligns across 7 bases. For the CDR3, the DNA is TGTGCCAGCAGCGCCCGACAGGGCAATTACAATGAGCAGTTCTTC. This codes for CASSARQGNYNEQFF.